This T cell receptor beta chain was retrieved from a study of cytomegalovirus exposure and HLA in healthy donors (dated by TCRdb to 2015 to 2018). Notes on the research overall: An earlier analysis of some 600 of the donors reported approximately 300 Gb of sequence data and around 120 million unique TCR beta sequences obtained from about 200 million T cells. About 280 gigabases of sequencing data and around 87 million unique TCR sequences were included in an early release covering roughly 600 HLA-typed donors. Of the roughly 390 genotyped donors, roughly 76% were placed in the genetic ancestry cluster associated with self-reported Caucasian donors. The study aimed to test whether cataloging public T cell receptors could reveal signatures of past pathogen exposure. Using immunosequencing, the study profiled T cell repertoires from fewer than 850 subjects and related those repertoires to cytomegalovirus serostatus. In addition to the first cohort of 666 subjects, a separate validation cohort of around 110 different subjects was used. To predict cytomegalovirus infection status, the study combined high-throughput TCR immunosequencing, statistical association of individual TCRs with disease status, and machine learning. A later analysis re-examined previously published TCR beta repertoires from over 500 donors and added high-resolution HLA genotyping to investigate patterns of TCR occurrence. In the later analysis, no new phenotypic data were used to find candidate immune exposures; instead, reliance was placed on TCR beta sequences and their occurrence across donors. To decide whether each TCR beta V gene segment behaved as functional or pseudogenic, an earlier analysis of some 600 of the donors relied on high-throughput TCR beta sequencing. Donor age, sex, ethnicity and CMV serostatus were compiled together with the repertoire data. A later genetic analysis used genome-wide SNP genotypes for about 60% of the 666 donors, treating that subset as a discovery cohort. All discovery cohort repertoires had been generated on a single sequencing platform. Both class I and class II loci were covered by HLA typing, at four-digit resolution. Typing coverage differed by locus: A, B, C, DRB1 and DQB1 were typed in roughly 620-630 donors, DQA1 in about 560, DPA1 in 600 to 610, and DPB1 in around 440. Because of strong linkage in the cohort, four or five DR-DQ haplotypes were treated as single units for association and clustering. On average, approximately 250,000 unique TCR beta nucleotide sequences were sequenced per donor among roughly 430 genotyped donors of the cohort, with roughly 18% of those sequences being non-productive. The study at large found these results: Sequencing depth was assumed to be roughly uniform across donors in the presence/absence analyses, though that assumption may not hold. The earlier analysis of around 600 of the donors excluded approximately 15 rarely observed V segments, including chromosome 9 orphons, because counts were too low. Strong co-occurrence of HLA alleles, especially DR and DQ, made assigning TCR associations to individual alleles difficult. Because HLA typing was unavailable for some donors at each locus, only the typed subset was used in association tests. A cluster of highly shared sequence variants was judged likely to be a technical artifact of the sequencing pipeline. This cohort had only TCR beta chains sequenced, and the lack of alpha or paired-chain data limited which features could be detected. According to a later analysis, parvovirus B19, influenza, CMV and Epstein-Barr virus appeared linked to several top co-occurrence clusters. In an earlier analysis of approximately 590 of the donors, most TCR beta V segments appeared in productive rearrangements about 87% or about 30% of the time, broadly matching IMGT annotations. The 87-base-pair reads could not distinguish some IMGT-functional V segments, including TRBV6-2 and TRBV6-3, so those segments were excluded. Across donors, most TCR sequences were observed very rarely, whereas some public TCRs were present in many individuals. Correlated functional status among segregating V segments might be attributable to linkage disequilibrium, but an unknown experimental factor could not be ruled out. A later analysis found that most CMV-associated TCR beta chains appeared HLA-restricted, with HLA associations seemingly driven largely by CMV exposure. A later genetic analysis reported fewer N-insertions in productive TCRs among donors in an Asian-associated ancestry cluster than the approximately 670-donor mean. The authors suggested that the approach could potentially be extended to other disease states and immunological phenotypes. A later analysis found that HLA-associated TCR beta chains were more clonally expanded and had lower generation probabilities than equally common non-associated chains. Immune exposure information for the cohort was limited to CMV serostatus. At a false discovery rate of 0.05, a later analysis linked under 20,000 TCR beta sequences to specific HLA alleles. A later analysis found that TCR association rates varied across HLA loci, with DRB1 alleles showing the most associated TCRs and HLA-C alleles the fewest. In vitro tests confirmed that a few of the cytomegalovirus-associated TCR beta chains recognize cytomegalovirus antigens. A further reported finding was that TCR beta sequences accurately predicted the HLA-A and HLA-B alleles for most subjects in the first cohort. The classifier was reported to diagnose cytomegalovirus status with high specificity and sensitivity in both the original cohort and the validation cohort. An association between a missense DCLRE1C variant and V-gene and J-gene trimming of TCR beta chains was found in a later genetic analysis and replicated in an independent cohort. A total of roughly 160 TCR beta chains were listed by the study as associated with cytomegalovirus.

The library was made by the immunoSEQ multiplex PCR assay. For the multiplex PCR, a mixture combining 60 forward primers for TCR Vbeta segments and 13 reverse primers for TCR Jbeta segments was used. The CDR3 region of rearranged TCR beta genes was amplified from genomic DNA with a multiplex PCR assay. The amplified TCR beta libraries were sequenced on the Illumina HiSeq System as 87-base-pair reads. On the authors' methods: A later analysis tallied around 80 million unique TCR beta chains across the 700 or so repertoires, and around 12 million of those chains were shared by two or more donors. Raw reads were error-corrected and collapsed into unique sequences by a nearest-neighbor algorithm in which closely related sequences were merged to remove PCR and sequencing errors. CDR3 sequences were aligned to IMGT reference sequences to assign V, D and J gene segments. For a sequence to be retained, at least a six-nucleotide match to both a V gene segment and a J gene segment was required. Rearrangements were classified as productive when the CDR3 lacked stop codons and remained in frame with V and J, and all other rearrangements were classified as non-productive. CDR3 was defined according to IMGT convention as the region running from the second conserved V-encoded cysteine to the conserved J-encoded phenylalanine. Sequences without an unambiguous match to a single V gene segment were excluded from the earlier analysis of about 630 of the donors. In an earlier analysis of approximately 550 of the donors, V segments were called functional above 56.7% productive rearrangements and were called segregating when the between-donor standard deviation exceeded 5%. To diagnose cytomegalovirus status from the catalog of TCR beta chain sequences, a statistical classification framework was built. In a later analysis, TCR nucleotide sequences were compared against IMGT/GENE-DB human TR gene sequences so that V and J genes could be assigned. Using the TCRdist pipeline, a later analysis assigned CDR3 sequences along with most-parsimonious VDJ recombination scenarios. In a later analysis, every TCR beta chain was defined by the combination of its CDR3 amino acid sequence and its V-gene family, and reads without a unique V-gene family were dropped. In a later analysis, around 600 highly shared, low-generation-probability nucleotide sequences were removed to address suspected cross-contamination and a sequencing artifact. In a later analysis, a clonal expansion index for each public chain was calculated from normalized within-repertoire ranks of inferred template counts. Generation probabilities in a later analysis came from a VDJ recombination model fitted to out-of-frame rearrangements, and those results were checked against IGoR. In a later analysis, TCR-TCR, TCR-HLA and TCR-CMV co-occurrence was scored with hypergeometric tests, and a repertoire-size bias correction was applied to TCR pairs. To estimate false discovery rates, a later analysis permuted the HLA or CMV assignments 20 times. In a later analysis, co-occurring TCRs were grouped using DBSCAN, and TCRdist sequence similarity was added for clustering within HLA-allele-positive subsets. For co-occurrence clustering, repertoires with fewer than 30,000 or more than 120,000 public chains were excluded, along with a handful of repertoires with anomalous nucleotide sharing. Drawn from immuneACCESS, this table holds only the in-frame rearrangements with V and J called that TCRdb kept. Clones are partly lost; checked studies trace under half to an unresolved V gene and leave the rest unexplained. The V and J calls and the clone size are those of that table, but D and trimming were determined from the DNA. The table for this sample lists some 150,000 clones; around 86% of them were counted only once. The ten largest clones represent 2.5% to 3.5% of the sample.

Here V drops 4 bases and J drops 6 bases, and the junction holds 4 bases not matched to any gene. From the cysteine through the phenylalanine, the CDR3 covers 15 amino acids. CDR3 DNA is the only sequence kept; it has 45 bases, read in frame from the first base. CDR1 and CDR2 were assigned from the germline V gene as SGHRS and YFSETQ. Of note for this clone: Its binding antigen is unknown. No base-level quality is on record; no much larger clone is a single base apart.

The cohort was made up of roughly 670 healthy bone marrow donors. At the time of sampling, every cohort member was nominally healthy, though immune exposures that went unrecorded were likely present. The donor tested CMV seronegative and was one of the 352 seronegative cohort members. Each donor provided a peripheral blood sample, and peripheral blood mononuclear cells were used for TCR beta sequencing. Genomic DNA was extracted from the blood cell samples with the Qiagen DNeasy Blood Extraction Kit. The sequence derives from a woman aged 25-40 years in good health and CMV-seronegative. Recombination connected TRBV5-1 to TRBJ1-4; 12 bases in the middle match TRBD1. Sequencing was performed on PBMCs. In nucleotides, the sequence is TGCGCCAGCAGCCTTGGGACAGGGGGCGATGAAAAACTGTTTTTT. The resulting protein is CASSLGTGGDEKLFF.